The following is a T cell receptor (beta chain) sequence with its context. This clonotype appeared many times. The antigen this receptor binds is unknown. The sample holds no much larger clone one base away, and base qualities are not on file. There are 13 amino acids in the CDR3, from cysteine to phenylalanine inclusive. Of the read, only the CDR3 DNA is kept; its 39 bases are in frame from base 1. CDR1 and CDR2 are drawn from the germline V gene (reference sequence): GTSNPN, SVGIG. V loses 0 bases of germline sequence and J loses 5 bases, and the interval between the two ends is 8 bases. TCR beta CDR3 regions were amplified from RNA transcripts for repertoire sequencing. The first round of RT-PCR was done with HTBI primers and the Qiagen OneStep RT-PCR kit, and was followed by a second round of multiplex PCR, then size selection and purification. Libraries were sequenced paired-end with 100 bp reads on an Illumina HiSeq2000. The study's processing was this. SOAPnuke was used to process the reads, throwing out any read that had adapters, had uncalled bases, had a mean Phred below 15, or lacked an exact constant-primer or identifier match. COPE v1.2.5 was used to merge the high-quality paired reads. Each unique nucleotide sequence was treated as a clonotype, and MiTCR v1.1 was used to align the clonotypes to the IMGT TRB V, D and J references. Analysis was restricted to V-J combinations with a frequency above 0.0001, which covered roughly 99% of repertoires. For each V-J combination, a TCR clonal expansion and chaos score was defined as F50 clonal expansion divided by the chaos observed in the TCRdist matrix. Welch's t-statistics and random forest were used to reduce the features to about 12 V-J combinations, which were then used as input to a naive Bayes classifier. The Morisita-Horn index was used to measure how similar the thyroid and blood repertoires were. The public reads were run again by TCRdb, first through fastp at Q25 and then through MiXCR, and only productive beta chains were kept. Under each unique CDR3 protein, matching rows form one entry showing the most common genes and DNA. In this record, the V and J calls reflect TCRdb's handling and not the investigators' own analysis. This sample lists about 410,000 distinct CDR3 sequences; around 18% were detected once. 1.6% of the sample goes to the ten largest clones.

These data originate in a study of Graves' ophthalmopathy and Graves' hyperthyroidism (dated by TCRdb to 2017 to 2018). As for the study more broadly: Peripheral blood was collected at initial diagnosis, before any treatment. In total, 135 blood samples were TCR-sequenced: some 43 ophthalmopathy, over 70 hyperthyroidism and approximately 17 hyperthyroidism-to-ophthalmopathy patients. The approximately 100 discovery patients were randomly divided into training and test sets at a 7:3 ratio. For independent validation, a separate cohort was made up of around 19 hyperthyroidism patients plus 17 patients who later progressed from hyperthyroidism to ophthalmopathy. The study used TCR beta repertoire signatures to distinguish Graves' ophthalmopathy from Graves' hyperthyroidism and to predict progression to ophthalmopathy. A discovery set of 90 to 100 patients (around 40 ophthalmopathy, 55 to 65 stable hyperthyroidism) was enrolled to explore V-J signatures distinguishing ophthalmopathy from hyperthyroidism. In roughly 6 hyperthyroidism patients, the T-cell repertoire of thyroid tissue was compared with the T-cell repertoire of blood. Following sample collection, hyperthyroidism patients were given methimazole at a starting dose of 30 mg daily, and ophthalmopathy patients were given high-dose intravenous methylprednisolone. Overall study results and their limits: Ophthalmopathy was separated from stable hyperthyroidism by the 13-signature model with about 90% sensitivity and 81% to 84% specificity in cross-validation and with 80%/75% in the test set. No statistical method was used to predetermine the sample size, and group allocation was not hidden from the investigators. In validation, the model predicted ophthalmopathy progression with 70.59% sensitivity and around 72% specificity; some twelve predicted patients were CT-confirmed with GO in a median of about 6.1 months. Most expanded thyroid clonotypes with a frequency above 0.001 also appeared in blood, which suggests that blood repertoires may reflect the immune response in the thyroid.

Patients with ophthalmopathy had moderately to severely active disease, with a Clinical Activity Score of 3 or more, a NOSPECS grade of 4 or more, and a disease duration of less than 3 months. Patients were excluded if they had other autoimmune diseases, uncontrolled infections, pregnancy or lactation. Clinical symptoms, serum thyroxine, TRAb, thyroid ultrasound and orbital computed tomography formed the basis of the diagnosis. Using Ficoll-Paque density gradient centrifugation, PBMCs were isolated from less than 13 ml of fresh peripheral blood. Total RNA was extracted using Trizol reagent, and RNA quality was checked on an Agilent 2100 Bioanalyzer.

The sequenced material came from peripheral blood. The rearranged chain carries TRBV30 and TRBJ1-5, with no confidently assigned D gene. This receptor was identified in a young woman with Graves' ophthalmopathy. Donor details come from another sample of the same person, matched by shared clones. The base sequence is TGTGCCTGGAGTGTAGGGAGGGATCAGCCCCAGCATTTT. This sequence encodes CAWSVGRDQPQHF.